The rows below give T cell receptor beta chains drawn from one sample of a study of control samples from healthy donors and cancer patients. The data were produced by immunoSEQ multiplex PCR, yet TCRdb's version contains in-frame clones alone and is incomplete. Of over 150,000 clones in the sample, 90% to 95% were seen once. The sequencing input was blood. The receptors come from a woman between 18 and 29 years old in good health. The CDR3 runs from the conserved cysteine through the conserved F or W. The D gene is left open where the match is weak. The size entry is marked missing in some rows and otherwise reads once, few, many or a size class.

>TRBV28|-|TRBJ2-5|TRBD1
TGTGCCAGCAGTTTCTTCCTACGGGACAGGGGTTTAGGGGAGACCCAGTACTTC
CASSFFLRDRGLGETQYF
>TRBV9|-|TRBJ2-7|TRBD2
TGTGCCAGCAGCGCGCGGGGGGAGGCCGGGACGTCCCGGTTAGAGCAGTACTTC
CASSARGEAGTSRLEQYF
>TRBV9|-|TRBJ1-2|-
TGTGCCAGCAGCAAGAACCTTCCTGGCTATGGCTACACCTTC
CASSKNLPGYGYTF
>TRBV19|-|TRBJ1-2|-
TGTGCCAGTAGTATACAGGGAGGGTTCTCCTATGGCTACACCTTC
CASSIQGGFSYGYTF
>TRBV10-1|once|TRBJ2-3|-
TGCGCCGGCGCAGGGGCCCAAGATACGCAGTATTTT
CAGAGAQDTQYF
>TRBV3-1/TRBV3-2|-|TRBJ2-1|TRBD2
TGTGCCAGCAGCCAAGGCGGGGGGTATGAGCAGTTCTTC
CASSQGGGYEQFF
>TRBV6-4|once|TRBJ1-1|-
TGTGCCAGCAGTGACTCGGGACCCACTGAAGCTTTCTTT
CASSDSGPTEAFF
>TRBV4-1|once|TRBJ2-3|-
TGCGCCAGCAGCCAAGACCACCGAACCCCGTACACAGATACGCAGTATTTT
CASSQDHRTPYTDTQYF
>TRBV4-3|-|TRBJ1-2|-
TGCGCCAGCAGCCAAGATTTGGGCTCCGAGGTGGACTACACCTTC
CASSQDLGSEVDYTF
>TRBV9|-|TRBJ2-3|-
TGTGCCAGCAGCGTATCGGAAGCTACGCAGTATTTT
CASSVSEATQYF
>TRBV12-3/TRBV12-4|once|TRBJ1-2|-
TGTGCCAGCAGTATAACGGACACCTATGGCTACACCTTC
CASSITDTYGYTF
>TRBV12-3/TRBV12-4|-|TRBJ2-7|-
TGTGCCAGCAGTCGGACAAGCACAGACGAGCAGTACTTC
CASSRTSTDEQYF
>TRBV6-6|-|TRBJ1-1|-
TGTGCCAGCAGTTACTTTTTGAACACTGAAGCTTTCTTT
CASSYFLNTEAFF
>TRBV7-8|once|TRBJ2-1|-
TGTGCCAGCAGCTTAGCTCTGGGGTCCCATGAGCAGTTCTTC
CASSLALGSHEQFF
>TRBV5-1|once|TRBJ2-7|TRBD1
TGCGCCAGCAGCTTTGAGGGGGCAGGCGAGCAGTACTTC
CASSFEGAGEQYF
>TRBV4-1|-|TRBJ1-2|-
TGCGCCAGCAGCCAAAAGGGTGTGGACTATGGCTACACCTTC
CASSQKGVDYGYTF
>TRBV5-6|-|TRBJ1-2|-
TGTGCCAGCAGCCCTAGACCCCGGGACTACACCTTC
CASSPRPRDYTF
>TRBV6-4|-|TRBJ1-2|-
TGTGCCAGCAGTGACTCCGGCGGCTCTAACTATGGCTACACCTTC
CASSDSGGSNYGYTF
>TRBV19|-|TRBJ1-6|-
TGTGCCAGTAGTCTGGACAGTATTTCACCCCTCCACTTT
CASSLDSISPLHF
>TRBV6-5|-|TRBJ1-1|TRBD1
TGTGCCAGCAGTCAGGGGGCTGAAGCTTTCTTT
CASSQGAEAFF
>TRBV19|-|TRBJ1-5|TRBD1
TGTGCCAGTAGTATGTCCAGGGGGGTCAATCAGCCCCAGCATTTT
CASSMSRGVNQPQHF
>TRBV4-2|few|TRBJ1-6|-
TGTGCCAGCAGCCAAGTAGTTTCGGGGGACACCGCACCCCTCCACTTT
CASSQVVSGDTAPLHF
>TRBV5-5|-|TRBJ1-4|-
TGTGCCAGCAGTTCCCTGTGGTCTGAAAAACTGTTTTTT
CASSSLWSEKLFF
>TRBV18|-|TRBJ2-6|-
TGTGCCAGCTCACCAACCGGGGCCAACGTCCTGACTTTC
CASSPTGANVLTF
>TRBV7-9|-|TRBJ1-2|-
TGTGCCAGCACCGGCACAAGAAAATCCCATGGGGTCTATGGCTACACCTTC
CASTGTRKSHGVYGYTF
>TRBV7-3|-|TRBJ1-1|-
TGTGCCAGCAGCTTAACGAGGGAACGGAACACTGAAGCTTTCTTT
CASSLTRERNTEAFF
>TRBV25-1|-|TRBJ2-2|TRBD1
TGTGCCAGCCGGGACAGGCTGAACACCGGGGAGCTGTTTTTT
CASRDRLNTGELFF
>TRBV24-1|-|TRBJ2-7|TRBD1
TGTGCCACCAGTGGCTCCGGGACAGACTCCTACGAGCAGTACTTC
CATSGSGTDSYEQYF
>TRBV4-2|once|TRBJ1-2|TRBD1
TGTGCCAGCAGCCGGTCCGGGGGCAGGGGGGGCTATGGCTACACCTTC
CASSRSGGRGGYGYTF
>TRBV4-2|few|TRBJ2-2|TRBD2
TGTGCCAGCAGCCTAAGGACTAGCGGAAACACCGGGGAGCTGTTTTTT
CASSLRTSGNTGELFF
>TRBV19|-|TRBJ2-7|-
TGTGCCAGTAGTAAACGGGGTTCCTACGAGCAGTACTTC
CASSKRGSYEQYF
>TRBV5-1|-|TRBJ1-1|-
TGCGCCAGCAGCTTGGACGGGATGAACACTGAAGCTTTCTTT
CASSLDGMNTEAFF
>TRBV24-1|-|TRBJ2-1|-
TGTGCCACCAGTGATTTTGGCGGGACAGCGTATTCCAATGAGCAGTTCTTC
CATSDFGGTAYSNEQFF
>TRBV19|-|TRBJ2-1|TRBD2
TGTGCCAGTAGTATAGGACTAGCGCCCTACAATGAGCAGTTCTTC
CASSIGLAPYNEQFF
>TRBV4-3|-|TRBJ2-7|TRBD2
TGCGCCAGCAGCCTTTCCTTGACTAGCGGGAACTACTACGAGCAGTACTTC
CASSLSLTSGNYYEQYF
>TRBV11-3|-|TRBJ2-2|TRBD2
TGTGCCAGCAGCCCACTATGGTCAGCGGGGGGGCCCGGGGAGCTGTTTTTT
CASSPLWSAGGPGELFF
>TRBV7-9|-|TRBJ2-5|-
TGTGCCAGCAGCCTCCCGGGACTCGCAGAGACCCAGTACTTC
CASSLPGLAETQYF
>TRBV7-2|-|TRBJ2-1|TRBD1
TGTGCCAGCAGCTGGGGGCAGGGGGCTGAGCAGTTCTTC
CASSWGQGAEQFF
>TRBV5-6|-|TRBJ1-1|-
TGTGCCAGCAGCCCGGGACTGCTGAACACTGAAGCTTTCTTT
CASSPGLLNTEAFF
>TRBV6-1|-|TRBJ1-3|-
TGTGCCAGCAGTGAAGTAGCAGGGAGGAGCTCTGGAAACACCATATATTTT
CASSEVAGRSSGNTIYF
>TRBV4-1|-|TRBJ2-3|TRBD2
TGCGCCAGCAGCCAAGATCAGGCGGGGGAAGATACGCAGTATTTT
CASSQDQAGEDTQYF
>TRBV27|-|TRBJ1-4|-
TGTGCCAGCAGTTTATATGGGGGCGTCGGTGAAAAACTGTTTTTT
CASSLYGGVGEKLFF
>TRBV6-5|-|TRBJ1-6|-
TGTGCCAGCGCCAGCTCCTATAATTCACCCCTCCACTTT
CASASSYNSPLHF
>TRBV15|-|TRBJ1-4|-
TGTGCCACCAGCACCCCGAAGCAGGGCTTGGAAAAACTGTTTTTT
CATSTPKQGLEKLFF
>TRBV10-3|-|TRBJ2-5|TRBD2
TGTGCCATCAGTGCAACTAGCGGGAAAGAGACCCAGTACTTC
CAISATSGKETQYF
>TRBV19|-|TRBJ1-1|-
TGTGCCAGTAGTCCGGGATTTAACACTGAAGCTTTCTTT
CASSPGFNTEAFF
>TRBV3-1/TRBV3-2|-|TRBJ1-1|TRBD1
TGTGCCAGCAGTCTAAAAGGGGGCGCGCACACTGAAGCTTTCTTT
CASSLKGGAHTEAFF
>TRBV19|-|TRBJ1-1|TRBD1
TGTGCCAGTAGTATTTCGGTTACAGGGGTCACTGAAGCTTTCTTT
CASSISVTGVTEAFF
>TRBV29-1|once|TRBJ1-2|-
TGCAGCGTTGTGACGGTATTTAACTATGGCTACACCTTC
CSVVTVFNYGYTF
>TRBV3-1/TRBV3-2|once|TRBJ1-1|-
TGTGCCAGCAGCCAAGTCATCCAAGGATCTGGGACTGAAGCTTTCTTT
CASSQVIQGSGTEAFF
>TRBV28|-|TRBJ1-2|TRBD1
TGTGCCAGTTACACCCACCTCCGGGACAGGGTCCCTCCCTCCCCTGGCTACACCTTC
CASYTHLRDRVPPSPGYTF
>TRBV7-9|-|TRBJ1-1|-
TGTGCCAGCAGCTTTGAAAGGAACACTGAAGCTTTCTTT
CASSFERNTEAFF
>TRBV4-2|-|TRBJ2-3|TRBD2
TGTGCCAGCAGCCACGGACTAGCGGGAGACACAGATACGCAGTATTTT
CASSHGLAGDTDTQYF
>TRBV19|once|TRBJ2-1|-
TGTGCCAGTAGTATAGACCAGCCTCCGCGAAATGAGCAGTTCTTC
CASSIDQPPRNEQFF
>TRBV11-2|-|TRBJ2-6|-
TGTGCCAGCAGTCGGAGGACCAACGTCCTGACTTTC
CASSRRTNVLTF